This TCR beta chain was observed in a study of control samples from healthy donors and cancer patients. Germline-derived CDR1 and CDR2 are WSHSY and SAAADI. This CDR3 is built from 17 residues. With 4 bases removed from V and 0 bases from J, the gap between germline ends came to 13 bases. TCRdb keeps only in-frame clones here, not all; method: immunoSEQ multiplex PCR. The table lists around 140,000 clones, roughly 89% of them singletons. Sequenced sample: blood. V is TRBV10-2 and J is TRBJ2-6; D not certain. The sequence was collected from a man aged 18 to 29 in good health. CDR3 protein: CASSGRLGTSGANVLTF. Here the CDR3 DNA reads TGCGCCAGCAGTGGGAGACTCGGAACCTCTGGGGCCAACGTCCTGACTTTC.